These 18 T cell receptor beta chains share one sample of origin, sequenced in a study of blood T cell repertoires in COVID-19. Method: immunoSEQ multiplex PCR; TCRdb's copy keeps in-frame clones and lacks some. Here the sample spans 250,000 to 300,000 clones, approximately 89% being singletons. Sequenced material: peripheral blood. The source is a woman in her seventies with COVID-19, enrolled during active disease.

This chain's CDR3 is CAWSVPTGGLTGSPLHF. CDR3 DNA sequence: TGTGCCTGGAGTGTACCCACAGGGGGGCTAACTGGTTCACCCCTCCACTTT. The chain carries TRBV30 and TRBJ1-6, with 8 bases matching TRBD1. Germline CDR1 is GTSNPN and CDR2 is SVGIG (reference sequence). Unmatched junction bases numbered 13, after V lost 0 bases and J lost 9 bases. This CDR3 contains 17 residues.

A single count supports this clone. The J gene is TRBJ1-3, the V gene TRBV19, with D perhaps matching TRBD1 (6 bases). Germline lookup yields CDR1 LNHDA and CDR2 SQIVND (reference sequence). Deletions cut 7 bases from V and 0 bases from J, with 13 bases between. The CDR3 spans 15 residues. As DNA, the CDR3 is TGTGCCAGTACGAACGACAGGAGCTCTGGAAACACCATATATTTT. It encodes CASTNDRSSGNTIYF.

This rearrangement joins TRBV24-1 to TRBJ2-2, with D unclear. CDR1 is KGHDR, CDR2 SFDVKD, per germline. V shed 3 bases and J shed 0 bases, with 7 bases lying between them. The CDR3 loop spans 15 amino acids. In nucleotides, the CDR3 is TGTGCCACCAGTGATCCCTCTTCGAACACCGGGGAGCTGTTTTTT. It encodes CATSDPSSNTGELFF.

The chain has TRBV20-1 and TRBJ1-5, with D uncertain. The CDR3 has 14 amino acids. Germline loops: CDR1 DFQATT, CDR2 SNEGSKA (reference sequence). Trimming shortened V by 3 bases and J by 9 bases, and 18 bases separated the two germline ends. The DNA of the CDR3 is TGCAGTGCTAGTTTCGGCGGAGCGCCGCGGCCCCAGCATTTT. It encodes CSASFGGAPRPQHF.

CDR3 in DNA: TGTGCCAGCAGCCAATGGGGCAGGGTTTACGAGCAGTACTTC. Amino acids: CASSQWGRVYEQYF. The rearrangement uses TRBV3-1 (or the pseudogene TRBV3-2) and TRBJ2-7; D might be TRBD1 (5 bases). V lost 2 bases to trimming and J lost 4 bases, with 12 bases between them. This CDR3 contains 14 residues. Germline loops: CDR1 LGHDT, CDR2 YNNKEL (reference sequence).

This chain uses TRBV2 with TRBJ1-1, with 10 positions matching TRBD1. Per the germline V gene, CDR1 is SNHLY and CDR2 is FYNNEI. The V gene end was trimmed by 6 bases and the J gene end by 3 bases; junction bases not matched to a gene: 4. The CDR3 totals 14 residues. CDR3 in amino acids: CASSRDRGYTEAFF. The CDR3 bases are TGTGCCAGCAGCCGGGACAGGGGATACACTGAAGCTTTCTTT.

This clone has a single count. The rearrangement joins TRBV5-1 to TRBJ2-7, with D perhaps matching TRBD1 (7 bases). CDR3 length: 13 residues. CDR1 and CDR2 (germline): SGHRS, YFSETQ. V was shortened by 4 bases and J by 3 bases, with 11 bases between the two germline ends. The CDR3 protein is CASSPQGGYEQYF. The DNA for the CDR3 is TGCGCCAGCAGCCCCCAGGGGGGCTACGAGCAGTACTTC.

The chain couples TRBV6-5 to TRBJ1-2, with 7 bases that match TRBD1. CDR3 length: 13 residues. V lost 5 bases and J lost 0; bases outside the gene matches: 0. Germline V gene lookup returns CDR1 MNHEY and CDR2 SVGAGI. The CDR3 spells CASSQGANYGYTF. CDR3 nucleotides: TGTGCCAGCAGTCAGGGGGCTAACTATGGCTACACCTTC.

The chain recombines TRBV19 with TRBJ1-6; 7 bases agree with TRBD1. CDR1 and CDR2 from the germline V gene are LNHDA and SQIVND (reference sequence). The CDR3 consists of 15 residues. V was pared by 6 bases and J by 7 bases, with 9 bases of the junction left unmatched. CDR3 coding DNA: TGTGCCAGTAGAGGGGGCAGAACTTCCAATTCACCCCTCCACTTT. This sequence encodes CASRGGRTSNSPLHF.

This chain joins TRBV18 and TRBJ2-1; 12 positions agree with TRBD2. V was pared by 0 bases and J by 7 bases, with 4 bases of the junction left unmatched. The CDR3 runs to 16 residues. Germline-derived CDR1 and CDR2 are KGHSH and LQKENI. Here the CDR3 reads CASSPPSSGRGNEQFF. The CDR3 DNA reads TGTGCCAGCTCACCACCCTCTAGCGGGAGGGGTAATGAGCAGTTCTTC.

CDR3 region: CASSGGQNQPQHF. In nucleotides, the CDR3 is TGTGCCAGTAGCGGGGGCCAGAATCAGCCCCAGCATTTT. The genes are TRBV28 and TRBJ1-5, with D perhaps matching TRBD1 (6 bases). Trimming removed 9 bases at V and 4 bases at J, with 13 bases between. The CDR3 totals 13 residues. CDR1 is MDHEN and CDR2 is SYDVKM in the germline V gene.

The chain couples TRBV28 to TRBJ2-3; D is ambiguous. The CDR3 covers 14 residues. Germline V gives CDR1 MDHEN, CDR2 SYDVKM. Trimming removed 5 bases at V and 5 bases at J, with 14 bases between. The CDR3 sequence is CASSARGPIDTQYF. Here the CDR3 DNA reads TGTGCCAGCAGTGCGCGAGGCCCCATAGATACGCAGTATTTT.

The rearrangement uses TRBV30 and TRBJ2-2; TRBD2 matches 9 bases. The CDR3 has 14 residues. Germline assignment: CDR1 GTSNPN and CDR2 SVGIG (reference sequence). V was clipped by 5 bases and J by 0 bases; unmatched bases: 1. The CDR3 nucleotides are TGTGCCTGGGTAGCGGGGGCGAACACCGGGGAGCTGTTTTTT. Translating gives CAWVAGANTGELFF.

The gene calls are TRBV25-1 and TRBJ1-5; D gene uncertain. There are 12 residues in the CDR3. Germline CDR1 reads MGHDK; CDR2 reads SYGVNS. V was trimmed by 4 bases and J by 2 bases, leaving 3 bases between them. CDR3: CASSAGNQPQHF. The CDR3 nucleotides are TGTGCCAGCAGTGCTGGCAATCAGCCCCAGCATTTT.

This chain joins TRBV3-1 (or the pseudogene TRBV3-2) and TRBJ2-7; 7 bases map to TRBD1. Germline V CDR1 and CDR2: LGHDT, YNNKEL (reference sequence). The junction had 6 bases not matched to a gene; V was cut back by 4 bases and J by 3 bases. The CDR3 contains 14 residues. The DNA for the CDR3 is TGTGCCAGCAGCCCTTCCGGGACAGTCTACGAGCAGTACTTC. Its protein is CASSPSGTVYEQYF.

This chain uses TRBV18 with TRBJ1-5; 7 positions agree with TRBD1. Germline V gene data show CDR1 as KGHSH and CDR2 as LQKENI. CDR3 length: 14 residues. V gave up 6 bases and J gave up 3 bases; unmatched junction bases: 5. CDR3 loop: CASSQQGNNQPQHF. The CDR3 nucleotides are TGTGCCAGCTCCCAACAGGGGAACAATCAGCCCCAGCATTTT.

The chain employs TRBV19 and TRBJ2-2; D gene uncertain. The V end lost 5 bases, the J end lost 7 bases, and 5 bases lay between the germline ends. The CDR3 runs to 11 residues. CDR1 is LNHDA and CDR2 is SQIVND in the germline V gene (reference sequence). The chain's CDR3 is CASSQVGELFF. The CDR3 DNA sequence: TGTGCCAGTAGTCAGGTCGGGGAGCTGTTTTTT.

V and J are TRBV19 and TRBJ2-3; the match to TRBD1 covers 8 bases. There are 14 residues in the CDR3. Trimming took 5 bases from V and 5 from J; bases not matched to a gene: 6. In germline, CDR1 is LNHDA, CDR2 SQIVND (reference sequence). The CDR3 DNA sequence: TGTGCCAGTAGTGACCTACAGGGGGTAGATACGCAGTATTTT. It specifies CASSDLQGVDTQYF.